In its sample, the clone carrying this TCR beta chain was seen a few times. What it recognizes is unknown. Germline V lookup: CDR1 SGHTA, CDR2 FQGTGA. Trimming cost V 2 bases and J 5 bases; bases outside gene matches: 8. CDR3 size: 16 residues. This sample stems from a study of blood T cells in healthy people across ages. Study results and limitations: Relative to aged donors, long-lived donors carried more naive CD4+ cells and displayed higher diversity.

The authors ran a second PCR of roughly 6 to 12 cycles using a sample-barcoded 5' primer and a J-beta primer mix. Each cDNA molecule was tagged by a template-switch adaptor that had 12 random nucleotides. TCRdb redid the calling of the 5' RACE reads with MiXCR, one entry per CDR3 protein. The table lists more than 700,000 distinct CDR3 sequences, approximately 55% of them singletons. The sequence was collected from an elderly man in good health. Sequencing was carried out using blood. The rearrangement uses TRBV7-3 and TRBJ2-3; 9 nucleotides agree with TRBD2. CDR3 bases: TGTGCCAGCAGCTTATTTTCTAGCGGGAATGGAGATACGCAGTATTTT. Amino acids: CASSLFSSGNGDTQYF.